These 18 T cell receptor beta chains came from one sample sequenced in a study of T cell clones after liver transplantation. TCRdb keeps only in-frame clones here, not all; method: immunoSEQ multiplex PCR. The data contain around 60,000 clones, around 75% of them singletons. Sequenced here: CD4+ T cells from blood, sampled before liver transplant. Source of these receptors: a human donor who received a liver transplant.

The CDR3 sequence: CASSEGRQYTDTQYF. As DNA, the CDR3 is TGTGCCAGCAGTGAAGGGCGGCAGTACACAGATACGCAGTATTTT. The chain uses TRBV2 and TRBJ2-3; D is uncertain. The CDR3 sequence is 15 residues long. V was clipped by 1 base and J by 2 bases, with 10 bases between them. CDR1 and CDR2 from the germline V gene are SNHLY and FYNNEI.

The chain combines TRBV2 with TRBJ2-7; 9 positions match TRBD1. The J segment lost 5 bases and the V segment lost 6 bases, leaving 5 bases of the junction unmatched. Germline V gene data show CDR1 as SNHLY and CDR2 as FYNNEI. The CDR3 covers 13 residues. The CDR3 is CASSVDRGHEQYF. The CDR3 DNA is TGTGCCAGCAGCGTGGACAGGGGCCACGAGCAGTACTTC.

This chain connects TRBV18 to TRBJ1-1; D is ambiguous. Germline V gene data show CDR1 as KGHSH and CDR2 as LQKENI. V dropped 2 bases and J dropped 1 base, with 5 bases sitting between them. This CDR3 region has 13 residues. The CDR3 bases are TGTGCCAGCTCACCAAACGGGAACACTGAAGCTTTCTTT. The encoded protein is CASSPNGNTEAFF. The full variable domain, completed using reference TRBV18 and TRBJ1-1, is NAGVMQNPRHLVRRRGQEARLRCSPMKGHSHVYWYRQLPEEGLKFMVYLQKENIIDESGMPKERFSAEFPKEGPSILRIQQVVRGDSAAYFCASSPNGNTEAFFGQGTRLTVV.

The rearrangement links TRBV7-3 to TRBJ2-2; TRBD1 matches 8 bases. Germline V lookup: CDR1 SGHTA, CDR2 FQGTGA. V shed 5 bases, J shed 2 bases, and the junction held 4 bases outside the gene matches. The CDR3 spans 15 residues. CDR3 sequence: CASSRGQVNTGELFF. The CDR3 DNA is TGTGCCAGCAGCCGGGGACAGGTTAACACCGGGGAGCTGTTTTTT. Variable domain in full (rest from reference TRBV7-3 and TRBJ2-2): GAGVSQTPSNKVTEKGKYVELRCDPISGHTALYWYRQSLGQGPEFLIYFQGTGAADDSGLPNDRFFAVRPEGSVSTLKIQRTERGDSAVYLCASSRGQVNTGELFFGEGSRLTVL.

The chain is built from TRBV6-1 and TRBJ1-2; D not certain. CDR1 MNHNS and CDR2 SASEGT come from the germline V gene. The CDR3 consists of 12 residues. Between the trimmed V and J ends, which lost 6 bases and 3 bases, there was a span of 8 bases. DNA for the CDR3: TGTGCCAGCAGAACAGTCTACTATGGCTACACCTTC. It codes for CASRTVYYGYTF.

The chain uses TRBV7-2 and TRBJ1-1; D remains unclear. V dropped 0 bases and J dropped 6 bases, with 11 bases sitting between them. From germline, CDR1 is SGHTA and CDR2 FQGNSA. The CDR3 spans 14 residues. CDR3 in amino acids: CASSLAGRRAEAFF. CDR3 nucleotide sequence: TGTGCCAGCAGCTTAGCTGGACGGCGGGCTGAAGCTTTCTTT.

The V call is TRBV28, the J call TRBJ1-6; D is possibly TRBD1 (6 bases). V lost 5 bases to trimming and J lost 2 bases, with 13 bases between them. There are 16 residues in the CDR3. Germline lookup yields CDR1 MDHEN and CDR2 SYDVKM. In nucleotides, the CDR3 is TGTGCCAGCAGTCGGGGAGGGGGAACCTATAATTCACCCCTCCACTTT. Its translation is CASSRGGGTYNSPLHF.

J is TRBJ1-5 and V is TRBV6-1; 9 positions agree with TRBD1. Trimming removed 7 bases from V and 5 bases from J; junction bases left unmatched: 3. The CDR3 is made up of 13 amino acids. The germline CDR1 and CDR2 sequences are MNHNS and SASEGT. The CDR3 DNA reads as TGTGCCAGCAAGGGACAGGGACATCAGCCCCAGCATTTT. Translated, it gives CASKGQGHQPQHF.

The chain employs TRBV25-1 and TRBJ2-2; 8 bases align to TRBD1. Germline trimming cut 3 bases from V and 2 bases from J; bases unmatched to any gene: 5. Germline values: CDR1 MGHDK, CDR2 SYGVNS. The CDR3 has 16 residues. CDR3 amino acids: CASSEPTGANTGELFF. The CDR3 DNA is TGTGCCAGCAGTGAGCCGACAGGGGCCAACACCGGGGAGCTGTTTTTT.

CDR3 residues: CASSWWLAGLRDTQYF. Here the CDR3 DNA reads TGTGCCAGCAGCTGGTGGCTAGCGGGCCTCAGGGATACGCAGTATTTT. The V and J genes are TRBV5-5 and TRBJ2-3, with 8 bases lining up with TRBD2. With 3 bases clipped from V and 6 bases from J, the junction kept 12 bases outside the gene matches. The germline gives CDR1 SGHKS, CDR2 YYEKEE (reference sequence). This CDR3 is built from 16 residues.

By share of the sample, this clone is medium-sized. The CDR3 DNA sequence: TGTGCCAGCTTTTACGGCTCTGGAAACACCATATATTTT. Amino acid sequence: CASFYGSGNTIYF. V and J are TRBV28 and TRBJ1-3, with no clear D. The CDR3 runs to 13 residues. V lost 8 bases, J lost 0 bases, and 8 bases lay in between. Germline V gene sequence: CDR1 MDHEN, CDR2 SYDVKM.

The V gene is TRBV5-1, the J gene TRBJ1-6; 8 nucleotides match TRBD1. The germline V gene has CDR1 SGHRS and CDR2 YFSETQ. The V and J ends lost 5 bases and 11 bases, in that order; junction bases with no gene match: 12. This CDR3 spans 15 amino acids. The CDR3 protein is CASRRSTGEEAPLHF. The CDR3 nucleotides read TGCGCCAGCAGACGATCGACAGGGGAGGAAGCACCCCTCCACTTT.

The rearrangement joins TRBV10-3 to TRBJ1-6; 9 nucleotides match TRBD1. The CDR3 covers 13 residues. Germline lookup yields CDR1 ENHRY and CDR2 SYGVKD. V trimming: 10 bases; J trimming: 7 bases; junction bases outside the gene matches: 5. CDR3 region: CATMGQGNSPLHF. CDR3 in DNA: TGTGCCACAATGGGACAGGGAAATTCACCCCTCCACTTT.

The chain combines TRBV6-5 with TRBJ1-1; D may be TRBD1 (5 bases). V was trimmed by 4 bases and J by 4 bases, leaving 13 bases between them. This CDR3 is built from 14 residues. The germline gives CDR1 MNHEY, CDR2 SVGAGI. The DNA of the CDR3 is TGTGCCAGCAGTTGGGGGGTGACGAGCACTGAAGCTTTCTTT. It encodes CASSWGVTSTEAFF.

The rearrangement uses TRBV28 and TRBJ1-5; D not resolved. With 5 bases removed from V and 0 bases from J, the gap between germline ends came to 11 bases. Germline V gene lookup returns CDR1 MDHEN and CDR2 SYDVKM. This CDR3 is 15 amino acids long. The CDR3 nucleotides read TGTGCCAGCAGTCTAGGCCAGCTTAGCAATCAGCCCCAGCATTTT. Translation: CASSLGQLSNQPQHF.

The chain employs TRBV28 and TRBJ2-5; TRBD1 aligns across 8 bases. The CDR3 spans 14 residues. V lost 7 bases, J lost 6 bases, and 10 bases stayed unmatched. Per germline, CDR1 MDHEN and CDR2 SYDVKM. For the CDR3, the DNA is TGTGCCAGCACCTTCCCGGACAGGGCAAAGACCCAGTACTTC. Encoded protein: CASTFPDRAKTQYF.

In the case of this clone: One end of the junction varies from germline; a read error may be responsible. The chain links TRBV18 to TRBJ2-2; a possible D gene is TRBD2 (5 bases). The CDR3 loop spans 16 amino acids. Germline-derived CDR1 and CDR2 are KGHSH and LQKENI. The CDR3 sequence is CASSPRGPPNTGELFF. The CDR3 coding sequence is TGTGCCAGTTCACCTAGAGGGCCTCCGAACACCGGGGAGCTGTTTTTT.

This clone was detected a few times. The V call is TRBV29-1, the J call TRBJ2-5, with a weak D call TRBD2 (5 bases). With 1 base removed from V and 5 bases from J, the gap between germline ends came to 11 bases. This CDR3 contains 13 residues. Germline V gene lookup returns CDR1 SQVTM and CDR2 ANQGSEA. The CDR3 nucleotides are TGCAGCGTTGAAGGCGGGCCTCAGGAGACCCAGTACTTC. Translation gives CSVEGGPQETQYF.